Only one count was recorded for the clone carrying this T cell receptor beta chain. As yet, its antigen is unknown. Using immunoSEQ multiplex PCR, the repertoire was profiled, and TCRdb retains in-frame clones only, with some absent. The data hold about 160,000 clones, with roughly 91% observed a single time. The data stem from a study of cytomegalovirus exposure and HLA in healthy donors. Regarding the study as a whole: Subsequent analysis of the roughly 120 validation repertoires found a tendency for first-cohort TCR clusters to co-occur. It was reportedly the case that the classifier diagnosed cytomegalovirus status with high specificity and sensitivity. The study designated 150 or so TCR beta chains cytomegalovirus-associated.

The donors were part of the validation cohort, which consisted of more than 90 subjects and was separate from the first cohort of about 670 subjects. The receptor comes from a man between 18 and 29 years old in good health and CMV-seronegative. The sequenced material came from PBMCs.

This chain's CDR3 is CASSEASGLVAGELFF. The CDR3 DNA sequence: TGTGCCAGCAGTGAAGCCTCGGGACTAGTCGCCGGGGAGCTGTTTTTT. V is TRBV6-1 and J is TRBJ2-2, with TRBD2 matching over 8 bases. There are 16 residues in the CDR3. The germline V gene encodes CDR1 MNHNS and CDR2 SASEGT. The trim removed 0 bases at V and 6 bases at J, leaving 6 bases unmatched.